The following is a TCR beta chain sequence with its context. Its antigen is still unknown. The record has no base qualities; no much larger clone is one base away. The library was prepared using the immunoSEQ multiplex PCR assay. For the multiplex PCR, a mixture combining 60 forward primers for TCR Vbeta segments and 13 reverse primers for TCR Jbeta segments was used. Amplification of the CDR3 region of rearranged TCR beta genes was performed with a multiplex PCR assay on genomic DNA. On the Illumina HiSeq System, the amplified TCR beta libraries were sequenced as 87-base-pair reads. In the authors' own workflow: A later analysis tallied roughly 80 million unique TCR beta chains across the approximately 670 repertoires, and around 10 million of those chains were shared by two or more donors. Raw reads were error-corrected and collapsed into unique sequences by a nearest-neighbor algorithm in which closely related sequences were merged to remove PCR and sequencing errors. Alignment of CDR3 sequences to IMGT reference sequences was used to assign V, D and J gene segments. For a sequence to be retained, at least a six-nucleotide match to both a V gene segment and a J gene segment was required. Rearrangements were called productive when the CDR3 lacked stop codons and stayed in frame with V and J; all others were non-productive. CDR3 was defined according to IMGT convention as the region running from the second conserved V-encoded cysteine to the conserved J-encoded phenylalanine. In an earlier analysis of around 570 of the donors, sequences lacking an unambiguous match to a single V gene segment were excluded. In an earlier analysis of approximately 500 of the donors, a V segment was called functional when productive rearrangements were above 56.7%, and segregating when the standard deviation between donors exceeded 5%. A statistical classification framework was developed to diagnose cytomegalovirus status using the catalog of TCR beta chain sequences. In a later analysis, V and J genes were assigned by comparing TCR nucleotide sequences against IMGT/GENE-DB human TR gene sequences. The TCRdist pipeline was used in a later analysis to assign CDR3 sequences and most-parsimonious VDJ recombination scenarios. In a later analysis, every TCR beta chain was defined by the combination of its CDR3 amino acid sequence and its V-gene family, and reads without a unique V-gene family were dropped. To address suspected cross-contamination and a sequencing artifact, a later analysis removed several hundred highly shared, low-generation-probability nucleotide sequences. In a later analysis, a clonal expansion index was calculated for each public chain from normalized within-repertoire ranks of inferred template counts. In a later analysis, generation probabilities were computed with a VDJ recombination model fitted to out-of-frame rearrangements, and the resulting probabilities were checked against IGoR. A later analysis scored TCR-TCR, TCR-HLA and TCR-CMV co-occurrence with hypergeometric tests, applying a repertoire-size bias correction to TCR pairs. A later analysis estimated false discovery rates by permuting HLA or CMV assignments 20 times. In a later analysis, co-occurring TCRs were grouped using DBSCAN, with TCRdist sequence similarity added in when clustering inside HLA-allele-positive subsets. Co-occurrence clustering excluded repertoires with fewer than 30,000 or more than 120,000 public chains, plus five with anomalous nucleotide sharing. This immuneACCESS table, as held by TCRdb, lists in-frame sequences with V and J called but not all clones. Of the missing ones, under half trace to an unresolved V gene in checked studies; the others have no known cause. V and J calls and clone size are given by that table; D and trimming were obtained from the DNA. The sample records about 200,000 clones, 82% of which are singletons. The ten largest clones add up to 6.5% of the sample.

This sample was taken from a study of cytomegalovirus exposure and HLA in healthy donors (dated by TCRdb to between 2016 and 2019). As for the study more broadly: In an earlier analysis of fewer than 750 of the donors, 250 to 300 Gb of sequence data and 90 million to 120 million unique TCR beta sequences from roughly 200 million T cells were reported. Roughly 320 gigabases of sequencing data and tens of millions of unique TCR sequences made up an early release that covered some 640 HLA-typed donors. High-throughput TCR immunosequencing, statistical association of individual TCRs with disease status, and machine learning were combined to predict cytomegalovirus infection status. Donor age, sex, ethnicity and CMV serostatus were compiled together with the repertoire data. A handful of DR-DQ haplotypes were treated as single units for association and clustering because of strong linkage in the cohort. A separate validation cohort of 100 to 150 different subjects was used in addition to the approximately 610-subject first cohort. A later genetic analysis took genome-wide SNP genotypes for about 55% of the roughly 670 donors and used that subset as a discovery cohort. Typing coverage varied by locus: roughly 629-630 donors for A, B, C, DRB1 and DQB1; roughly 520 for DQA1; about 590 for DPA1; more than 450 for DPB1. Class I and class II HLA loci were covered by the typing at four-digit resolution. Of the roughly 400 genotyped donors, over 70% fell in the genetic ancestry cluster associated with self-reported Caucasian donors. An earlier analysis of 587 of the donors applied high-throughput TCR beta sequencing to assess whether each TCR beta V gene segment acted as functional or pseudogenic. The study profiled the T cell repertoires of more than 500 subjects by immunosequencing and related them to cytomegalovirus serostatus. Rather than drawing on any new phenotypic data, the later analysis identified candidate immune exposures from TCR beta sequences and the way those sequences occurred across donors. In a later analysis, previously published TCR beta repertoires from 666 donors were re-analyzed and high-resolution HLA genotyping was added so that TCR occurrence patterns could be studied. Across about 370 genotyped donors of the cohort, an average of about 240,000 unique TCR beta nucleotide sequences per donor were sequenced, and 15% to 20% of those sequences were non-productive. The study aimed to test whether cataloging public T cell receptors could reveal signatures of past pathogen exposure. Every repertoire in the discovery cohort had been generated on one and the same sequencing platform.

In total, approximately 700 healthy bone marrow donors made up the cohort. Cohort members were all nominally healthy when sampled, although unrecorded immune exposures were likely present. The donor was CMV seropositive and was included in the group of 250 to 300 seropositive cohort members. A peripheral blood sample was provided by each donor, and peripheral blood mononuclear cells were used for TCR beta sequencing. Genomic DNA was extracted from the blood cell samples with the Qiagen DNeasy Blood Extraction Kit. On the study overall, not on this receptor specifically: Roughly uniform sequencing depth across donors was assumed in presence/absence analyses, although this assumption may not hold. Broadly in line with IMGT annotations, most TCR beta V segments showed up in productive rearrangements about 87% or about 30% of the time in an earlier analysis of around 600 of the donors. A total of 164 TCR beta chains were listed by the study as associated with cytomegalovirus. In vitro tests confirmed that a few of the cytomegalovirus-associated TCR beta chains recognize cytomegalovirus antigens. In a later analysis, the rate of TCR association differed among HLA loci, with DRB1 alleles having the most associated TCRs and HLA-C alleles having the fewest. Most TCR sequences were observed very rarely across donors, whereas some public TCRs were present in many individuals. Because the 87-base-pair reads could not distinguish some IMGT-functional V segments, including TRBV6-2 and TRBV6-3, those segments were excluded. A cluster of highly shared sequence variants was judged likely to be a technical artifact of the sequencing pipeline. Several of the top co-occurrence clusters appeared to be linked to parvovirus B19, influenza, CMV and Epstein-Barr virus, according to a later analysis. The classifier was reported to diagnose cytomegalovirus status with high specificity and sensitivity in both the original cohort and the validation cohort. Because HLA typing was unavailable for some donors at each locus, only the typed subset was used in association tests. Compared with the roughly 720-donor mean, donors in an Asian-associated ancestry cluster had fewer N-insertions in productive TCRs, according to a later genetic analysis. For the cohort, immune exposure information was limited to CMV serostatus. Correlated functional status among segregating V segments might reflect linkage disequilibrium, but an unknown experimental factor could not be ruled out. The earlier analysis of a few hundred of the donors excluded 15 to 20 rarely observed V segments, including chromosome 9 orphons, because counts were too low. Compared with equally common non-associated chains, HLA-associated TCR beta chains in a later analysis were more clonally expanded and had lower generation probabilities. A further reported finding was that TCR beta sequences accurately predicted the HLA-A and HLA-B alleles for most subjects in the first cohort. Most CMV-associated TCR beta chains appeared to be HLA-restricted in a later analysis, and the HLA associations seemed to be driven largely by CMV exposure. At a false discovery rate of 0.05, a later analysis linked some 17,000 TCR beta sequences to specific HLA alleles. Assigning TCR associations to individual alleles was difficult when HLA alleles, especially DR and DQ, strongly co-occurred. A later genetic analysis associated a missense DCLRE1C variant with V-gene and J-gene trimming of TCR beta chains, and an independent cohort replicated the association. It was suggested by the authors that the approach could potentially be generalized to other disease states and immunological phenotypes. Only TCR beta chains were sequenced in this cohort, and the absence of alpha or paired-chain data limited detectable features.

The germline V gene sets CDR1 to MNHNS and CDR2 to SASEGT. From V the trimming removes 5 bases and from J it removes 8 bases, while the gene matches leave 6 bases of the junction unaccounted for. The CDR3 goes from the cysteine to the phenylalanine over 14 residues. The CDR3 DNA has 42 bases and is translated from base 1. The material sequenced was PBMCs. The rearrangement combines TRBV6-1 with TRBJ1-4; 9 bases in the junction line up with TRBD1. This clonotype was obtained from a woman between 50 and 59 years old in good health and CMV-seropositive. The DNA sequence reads TGTGCCAGCAGTCTCACAGGGGGCGTCGAAAAACTGTTTTTT. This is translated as CASSLTGGVEKLFF.